The 2 T cell receptor beta chains below all came from one sample that was sequenced in a study of T cell responses to AZD1222 COVID-19 vaccine. Generated by immunoSEQ multiplex PCR, the TCRdb table keeps only in-frame clones and is missing some. The repertoire holds some 140,000 clones, with more than 85% as singletons. Sequenced here: peripheral blood, sampled on day 0 of AZD1222 vaccination. The source of these receptors is an adult in good health.

The rearrangement links TRBV5-1 to TRBJ2-1; D may match TRBD1 or TRBD2 (6 bases each). Germline CDR1 is SGHRS and CDR2 is YFSETQ. This CDR3 comprises 16 residues. The V end lost 0 bases, the J end lost 9 bases, and 19 bases lay between the germline ends. CDR3: CASSLGRGPKGGEQFF. As DNA, the CDR3 is TGCGCCAGCAGCTTGGGCCGGGGGCCCAAGGGGGGTGAGCAGTTCTTC.

V usage is TRBV14 and J usage is TRBJ2-5; D is uncertain. Looked up from germline, CDR1 is SGHDN and CDR2 is FVKESK. This CDR3 has 13 residues. V lost 4 bases and J lost 1, with 7 bases in between. The CDR3: CASSLQIQETQYF. The CDR3 DNA sequence: TGTGCCAGCAGCCTTCAAATCCAAGAGACCCAGTACTTC.